This T cell receptor beta chain was retrieved from a study of CD8 T cells in ankylosing spondylitis. Study conclusions and caveats: Reactive arthritis synovial fluid and blood previously showed some of these motif variants.

Construction of TCR beta libraries was performed using quantitative 5'-RACE with molecular barcodes. TCRdb independently ran MiXCR on the 5' RACE reads; one entry per CDR3 protein. The data show about 250,000 distinct CDR3 sequences, with over 30% seen just once and roughly 4% held by the top ten. The CDR3 loop spans 15 amino acids. CDR1 DFQATT and CDR2 SNEGSKA come from the germline V gene (reference sequence). V lost 3 bases and J lost 5, with 19 bases in between. This clonotype came up a few times. The antigen remains unidentified. The sequenced sample was blood, either unsorted or a sorted T cell fraction (not recorded which). The source of this sequence is a male donor with ankylosing spondylitis or in good health (not recorded which). V and J are TRBV20-1 and TRBJ1-1, with TRBD1 as a possible D gene (5 bases). The CDR3 reads CSARGLDTSGTEAFF. Here the CDR3 DNA reads TGCAGTGCTAGGGGATTGGACACCTCTGGTACTGAAGCTTTCTTT.